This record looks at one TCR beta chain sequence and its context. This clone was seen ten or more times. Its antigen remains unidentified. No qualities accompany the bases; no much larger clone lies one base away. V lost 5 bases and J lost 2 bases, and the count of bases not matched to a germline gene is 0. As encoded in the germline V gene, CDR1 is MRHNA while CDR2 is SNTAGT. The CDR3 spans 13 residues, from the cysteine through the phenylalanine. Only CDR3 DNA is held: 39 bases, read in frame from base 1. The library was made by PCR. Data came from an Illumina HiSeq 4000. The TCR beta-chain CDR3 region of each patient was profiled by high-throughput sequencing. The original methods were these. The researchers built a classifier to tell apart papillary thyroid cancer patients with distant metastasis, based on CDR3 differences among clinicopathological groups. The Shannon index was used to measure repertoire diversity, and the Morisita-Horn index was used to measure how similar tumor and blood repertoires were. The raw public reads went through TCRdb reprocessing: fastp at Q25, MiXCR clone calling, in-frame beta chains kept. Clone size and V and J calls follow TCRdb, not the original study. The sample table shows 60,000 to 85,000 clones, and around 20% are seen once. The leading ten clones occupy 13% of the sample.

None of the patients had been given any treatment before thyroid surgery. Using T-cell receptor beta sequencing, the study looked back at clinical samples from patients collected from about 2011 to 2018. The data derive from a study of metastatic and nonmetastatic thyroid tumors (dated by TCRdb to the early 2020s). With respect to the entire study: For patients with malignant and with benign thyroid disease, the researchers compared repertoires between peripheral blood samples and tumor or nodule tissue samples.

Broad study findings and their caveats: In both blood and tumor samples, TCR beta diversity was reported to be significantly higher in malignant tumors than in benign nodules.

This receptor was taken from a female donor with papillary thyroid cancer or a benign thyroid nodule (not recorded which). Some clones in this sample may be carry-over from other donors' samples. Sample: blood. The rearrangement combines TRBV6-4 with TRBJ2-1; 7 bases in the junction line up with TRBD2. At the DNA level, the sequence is TGTGCCAGCAGTAGCGGGGCCTACAATGAGCAGTTCTTC. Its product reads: CASSSGAYNEQFF.